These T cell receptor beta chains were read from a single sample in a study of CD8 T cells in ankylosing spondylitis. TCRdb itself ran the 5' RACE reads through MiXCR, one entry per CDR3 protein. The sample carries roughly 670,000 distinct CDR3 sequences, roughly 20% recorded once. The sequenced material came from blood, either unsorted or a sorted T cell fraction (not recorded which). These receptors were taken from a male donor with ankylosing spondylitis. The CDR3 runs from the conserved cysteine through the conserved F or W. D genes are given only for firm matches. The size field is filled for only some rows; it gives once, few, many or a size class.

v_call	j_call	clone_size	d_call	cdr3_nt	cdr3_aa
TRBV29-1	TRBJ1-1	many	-	TGCAGCGTTGCGGCAGGGCTAAACACTGAAGCTTTCTTT	CSVAAGLNTEAFF
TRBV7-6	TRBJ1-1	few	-	TGTGCCAGCAGCCGGACGCGAAACCAGACAGAAATGAACACTGAAGCTTTCTTT	CASSRTRNQTEMNTEAFF
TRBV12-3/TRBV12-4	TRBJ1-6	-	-	TGTGCCAGCAGTTTGGGACGGAGAAATTCACCCCTCCACTTT	CASSLGRRNSPLHF
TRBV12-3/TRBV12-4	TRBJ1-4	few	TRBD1	TGTGCCAGCAGTTTTGGTCCCGGGACAGGGGATGAAAAACTGTTTTTT	CASSFGPGTGDEKLFF
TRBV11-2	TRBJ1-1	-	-	TGTGCCAGCAGCTCACAGGGATTCGGGGAAGCTTTCTTT	CASSSQGFGEAFF
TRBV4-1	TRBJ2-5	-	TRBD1	TGCGCCAGCAGCCAAGTCGAGGGGGCGATTGAGACCCAGTACTTC	CASSQVEGAIETQYF
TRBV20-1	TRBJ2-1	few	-	TGCAGTGCCGCCCGCACCGGACTAACCTACAATGAGCAGTTCTTC	CSAARTGLTYNEQFF
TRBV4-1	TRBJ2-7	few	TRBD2	TGCGCCAGCAGCCAAGATAGGGGACTAGCGGACTACGAGCAGTACTTC	CASSQDRGLADYEQYF
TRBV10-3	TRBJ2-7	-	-	TGTGCCATCAGTGAGTATACGGATGCCCCCTACGAGCAGTACTTC	CAISEYTDAPYEQYF
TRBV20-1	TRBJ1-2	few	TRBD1	TGCAGTGCTAGGGAGGGGGCGCTTACCTATGGCTACACCTTC	CSAREGALTYGYTF
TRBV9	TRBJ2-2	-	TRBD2	TGTGCCAGCAGCGCCGGAGCGGGGCCCGGGGAGCTGTTTTTT	CASSAGAGPGELFF
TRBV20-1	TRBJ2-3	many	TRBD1	TGCAGTGCTAGAGATCAAGGGCAGGGGGCGGGAGATACGCAGTATTTT	CSARDQGQGAGDTQYF
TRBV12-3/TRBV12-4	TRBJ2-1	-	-	TGTGCCAGCAGGGGAGGAGTAGTTGGTGAGCAGTTCTTC	CASRGGVVGEQFF
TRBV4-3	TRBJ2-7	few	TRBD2	TGCGCCAGCAGCCCCGGACTAGCGTATCCCTACGAGCAGTACTTC	CASSPGLAYPYEQYF
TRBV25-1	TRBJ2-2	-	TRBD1	TGTGCCAGCAGTGTAGGGGGACAGGGGGCGCGCAACACCGGGGAGCTGTTTTTT	CASSVGGQGARNTGELFF
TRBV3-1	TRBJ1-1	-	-	TGTGCCAGTCGCCCGGGGGGAATGAACACTGAAGCTTTCTTT	CASRPGGMNTEAFF
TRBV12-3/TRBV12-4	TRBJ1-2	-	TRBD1	TGTGCCAGCAGTTATATCACAGGGGACTATGGCTACACCTTC	CASSYITGDYGYTF
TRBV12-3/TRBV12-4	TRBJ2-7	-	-	TGTGCCAGCAGTTTAAGGCAGGATCTCCCCTACGAGCAGTACTTC	CASSLRQDLPYEQYF
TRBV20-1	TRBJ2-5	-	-	TGCAGTGCTAGCAGGGGCCAAGAGACCCAGTACTTC	CSASRGQETQYF
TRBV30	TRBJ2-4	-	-	TGTGCCTGGAGGACCGACCTAGCCAAAAACATTCAGTACTTC	CAWRTDLAKNIQYF
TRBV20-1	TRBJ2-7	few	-	TGCAGTGCTAGATCCACAGGGAGAGGCCGCTACGAGCAGTACTTC	CSARSTGRGRYEQYF
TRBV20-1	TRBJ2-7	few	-	TGCAGTGCTAGCAGGGCGGGCTACGAGCAGTACTTC	CSASRAGYEQYF
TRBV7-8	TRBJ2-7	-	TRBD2	TGTGCCAGCAGTTCGCTAAGCGGGGTCTCCTACGAGCAGTACTTC	CASSSLSGVSYEQYF
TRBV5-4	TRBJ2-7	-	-	TGTGCCAGCGGACCTTGGACGGGTACCTACGAGCAGTACTTC	CASGPWTGTYEQYF